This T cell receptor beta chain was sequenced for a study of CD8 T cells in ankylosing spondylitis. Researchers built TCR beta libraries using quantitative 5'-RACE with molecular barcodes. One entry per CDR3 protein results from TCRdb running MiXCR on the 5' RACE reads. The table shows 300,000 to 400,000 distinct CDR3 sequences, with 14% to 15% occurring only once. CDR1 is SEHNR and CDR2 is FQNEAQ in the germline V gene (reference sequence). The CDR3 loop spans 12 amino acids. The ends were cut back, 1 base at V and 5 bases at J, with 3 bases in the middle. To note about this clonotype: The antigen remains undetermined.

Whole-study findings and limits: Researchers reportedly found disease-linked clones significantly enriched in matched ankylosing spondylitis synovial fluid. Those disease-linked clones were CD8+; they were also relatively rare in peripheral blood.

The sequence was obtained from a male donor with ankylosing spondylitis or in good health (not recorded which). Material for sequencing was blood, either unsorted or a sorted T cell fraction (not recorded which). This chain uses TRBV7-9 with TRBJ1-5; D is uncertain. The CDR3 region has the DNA TGTGCCAGCAGCTTAGACGATCAGCCCCAGCATTTT. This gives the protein CASSLDDQPQHF. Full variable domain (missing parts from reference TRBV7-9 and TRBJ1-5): DTGVSQNPRHKITKRGQNVTFRCDPISEHNRLYWYRQTLGQGPEFLTYFQNEAQLEKSRLLSDRFSAERPKGSFSTLEIQRTEQGDSAMYLCASSLDDQPQHFGDGTRLSIL.